These T cell receptor beta chains were read from a single sample in a study of blood T cell repertoires in COVID-19. Method: immunoSEQ multiplex PCR; TCRdb's copy keeps in-frame clones and lacks some. This table holds some 150,000 clones, 70% to 90% found once. Source material: peripheral blood. The source of these receptors is a middle-aged man with acute or convalescent COVID-19. CDR3s include the opening cysteine and the closing phenylalanine or tryptophan. Fields, in order: V gene, D gene, clone size, J gene, CDR3 protein, CDR3 DNA. D genes are given only for firm matches. Clone size, where shown, is once, few, many, or a class for clones that have expanded.

v_gene: TRBV10-3
d_gene: TRBD1
abundance: NA
j_gene: TRBJ1-5
CDR3aa: CAIRGQGDSNQPQHF
CDR3nt: TGTGCCATCAGGGGACAGGGTGACAGCAATCAGCCCCAGCATTTT

v_gene: TRBV11-2
d_gene: NA
abundance: NA
j_gene: TRBJ1-4
CDR3aa: CASSPKGFPREKLFF
CDR3nt: TGTGCCAGCAGCCCGAAGGGGTTCCCAAGGGAAAAACTGTTTTTT

v_gene: TRBV19
d_gene: NA
abundance: NA
j_gene: TRBJ1-2
CDR3aa: CASSIDIFAGEVWYGYTF
CDR3nt: TGTGCCAGTAGTATAGATATCTTCGCCGGGGAAGTATGGTATGGCTACACCTTC

v_gene: TRBV7-8
d_gene: NA
abundance: NA
j_gene: TRBJ1-5
CDR3aa: CASSPPAGRNQPQHF
CDR3nt: TGTGCCAGCAGCCCGCCGGCGGGACGAAATCAGCCCCAGCATTTT

v_gene: TRBV29-1
d_gene: TRBD1
abundance: once
j_gene: TRBJ1-4
CDR3aa: CSVEQGAGEKLFF
CDR3nt: TGCAGCGTTGAGCAGGGGGCAGGTGAAAAACTGTTTTTT

v_gene: TRBV6-5
d_gene: TRBD1
abundance: NA
j_gene: TRBJ1-5
CDR3aa: CASIDRADSNQPQHF
CDR3nt: TGTGCCAGCATCGACAGGGCTGATAGCAATCAGCCCCAGCATTTT

v_gene: TRBV9
d_gene: TRBD1
abundance: NA
j_gene: TRBJ1-1
CDR3aa: CASSEGTANTEAFF
CDR3nt: TGTGCCAGCAGCGAGGGGACAGCCAACACTGAAGCTTTCTTT

v_gene: TRBV7-2
d_gene: TRBD1
abundance: once
j_gene: TRBJ2-1
CDR3aa: CASSLDQGQRGYNEQFF
CDR3nt: TGTGCCAGCAGCTTAGACCAGGGACAGCGAGGTTACAATGAGCAGTTCTTC

v_gene: TRBV28
d_gene: NA
abundance: few
j_gene: TRBJ1-4
CDR3aa: CASRASNEKLFF
CDR3nt: TGTGCCAGCAGGGCCTCGAATGAAAAACTGTTTTTT

v_gene: TRBV24-1
d_gene: NA
abundance: once
j_gene: TRBJ2-3
CDR3aa: CATWRQDREADTQYF
CDR3nt: TGTGCCACCTGGCGACAGGACCGGGAGGCAGATACGCAGTATTTT

v_gene: TRBV5-5
d_gene: NA
abundance: NA
j_gene: TRBJ2-7
CDR3aa: CASSQMPRGGPYEQYF
CDR3nt: TGTGCCAGCAGCCAGATGCCCCGGGGAGGCCCCTACGAGCAGTACTTC

v_gene: TRBV19
d_gene: NA
abundance: NA
j_gene: TRBJ1-2
CDR3aa: CASSFGDFGYTF
CDR3nt: TGTGCCAGTAGCTTCGGCGACTTTGGCTACACCTTC

v_gene: TRBV10-3
d_gene: TRBD1
abundance: NA
j_gene: TRBJ2-2
CDR3aa: CATAGTANTGELFF
CDR3nt: TGTGCCACCGCCGGGACAGCGAACACCGGGGAGCTGTTTTTT

v_gene: TRBV3-1/TRBV3-2
d_gene: TRBD1
abundance: NA
j_gene: TRBJ2-5
CDR3aa: CASSRGQGPQETQYF
CDR3nt: TGTGCCAGCAGTCGGGGACAGGGGCCACAAGAGACCCAGTACTTC

v_gene: TRBV13
d_gene: TRBD1
abundance: NA
j_gene: TRBJ2-1
CDR3aa: CASSRAGTGANEQFF
CDR3nt: TGTGCCAGCAGCAGAGCCGGGACAGGGGCCAATGAGCAGTTCTTC

v_gene: TRBV10-2
d_gene: NA
abundance: NA
j_gene: TRBJ1-5
CDR3aa: CASSELVNQPQHF
CDR3nt: TGCGCCAGCAGTGAGCTCGTAAATCAGCCCCAGCATTTT

v_gene: TRBV7-9
d_gene: NA
abundance: NA
j_gene: TRBJ1-6
CDR3aa: CASSPDSHNSPLHF
CDR3nt: TGTGCCAGCAGCCCGGACAGCCATAATTCACCCCTCCACTTT

v_gene: TRBV7-3
d_gene: NA
abundance: NA
j_gene: TRBJ2-2
CDR3aa: CASSLQTNTGELFF
CDR3nt: TGTGCCAGCAGCTTACAAACGAACACCGGGGAGCTGTTTTTT

v_gene: TRBV7-2
d_gene: TRBD1
abundance: NA
j_gene: TRBJ2-3
CDR3aa: CASSLLGGLNTDTQYF
CDR3nt: TGTGCCAGCAGCTTACTAGGGGGCCTTAACACAGATACGCAGTATTTT

v_gene: TRBV29-1
d_gene: TRBD2
abundance: NA
j_gene: TRBJ2-5
CDR3aa: CSVELAGGVTQYF
CDR3nt: TGCAGCGTTGAATTAGCGGGGGGTGTGACCCAGTACTTC

v_gene: TRBV7-2
d_gene: NA
abundance: NA
j_gene: TRBJ2-7
CDR3aa: CASSLEDSVVYEQYF
CDR3nt: TGTGCCAGCAGCTTAGAAGACTCCGTGGTCTACGAGCAGTACTTC

v_gene: TRBV4-3
d_gene: TRBD1
abundance: NA
j_gene: TRBJ2-7
CDR3aa: CASSQDAGGSEQYF
CDR3nt: TGCGCCAGCAGCCAAGATGCAGGGGGCTCCGAGCAGTACTTC

v_gene: TRBV27
d_gene: NA
abundance: NA
j_gene: TRBJ1-5
CDR3aa: CASSLSGGSNQPQHF
CDR3nt: TGTGCCAGCAGTCTTAGTGGAGGTAGCAATCAGCCCCAGCATTTT

v_gene: TRBV7-2
d_gene: TRBD2
abundance: NA
j_gene: TRBJ2-7
CDR3aa: CASSLVAASGGAREQYF
CDR3nt: TGTGCCAGCAGCTTAGTGGCGGCTAGCGGGGGGGCCAGAGAGCAGTACTTC

v_gene: TRBV7-9
d_gene: TRBD1
abundance: NA
j_gene: TRBJ1-2
CDR3aa: CASSLQGAVGYTF
CDR3nt: TGTGCCAGCAGCCTACAGGGGGCGGTTGGCTACACCTTC

v_gene: TRBV28
d_gene: NA
abundance: NA
j_gene: TRBJ2-6
CDR3aa: CASSLEVYPLSGANVLTF
CDR3nt: TGTGCCAGCAGTTTGGAGGTTTATCCTCTCTCTGGGGCCAACGTCCTGACTTTC

v_gene: TRBV7-8
d_gene: TRBD2
abundance: NA
j_gene: TRBJ2-1
CDR3aa: CASSLVAGGPSDEQFF
CDR3nt: TGTGCCAGCAGCTTAGTTGCGGGGGGGCCATCTGATGAGCAGTTCTTC

v_gene: TRBV27
d_gene: NA
abundance: NA
j_gene: TRBJ2-4
CDR3aa: CASSLEGRQNIQYF
CDR3nt: TGTGCCAGCAGTTTAGAGGGCAGGCAAAACATTCAGTACTTC

v_gene: TRBV27
d_gene: NA
abundance: NA
j_gene: TRBJ1-2
CDR3aa: CASSVQGINYGYTF
CDR3nt: TGTGCCAGCAGTGTACAGGGAATCAACTATGGCTACACCTTC